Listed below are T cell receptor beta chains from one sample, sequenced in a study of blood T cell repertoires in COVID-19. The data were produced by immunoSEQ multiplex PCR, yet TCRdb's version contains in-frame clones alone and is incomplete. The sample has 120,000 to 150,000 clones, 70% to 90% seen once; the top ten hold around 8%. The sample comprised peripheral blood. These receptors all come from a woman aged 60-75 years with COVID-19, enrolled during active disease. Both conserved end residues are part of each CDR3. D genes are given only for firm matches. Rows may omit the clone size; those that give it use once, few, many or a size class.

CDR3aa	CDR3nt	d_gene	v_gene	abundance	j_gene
CASSRTGFTEAFF	TGTGCCAGCAGTCGGACAGGTTTCACTGAAGCTTTCTTT	TRBD1	TRBV12-3/TRBV12-4	.	TRBJ1-1
CASSLLGTVDNYGYTF	TGCGCCAGCAGCCTTCTGGGGACAGTGGATAACTATGGCTACACCTTC	TRBD1	TRBV4-3	.	TRBJ1-2
CASSNLPGQGRNYGYTF	TGTGCCAGCAGCAACCTACCAGGACAGGGAAGGAACTATGGCTACACCTTC	TRBD1	TRBV7-9	.	TRBJ1-2
CASSQDGPLAGDSSYNEQFF	TGCGCCAGCAGCCAAGATGGCCCCCTAGCGGGGGATAGCTCCTACAATGAGCAGTTCTTC	TRBD2	TRBV4-3	.	TRBJ2-1
CASSSRDSEAFF	TGTGCCAGCAGCTCCCGGGACAGTGAAGCTTTCTTT	TRBD1	TRBV7-9	once	TRBJ1-1
CASSLDSLSYGYTF	TGTGCCAGCAGCCTCGACAGTTTGAGCTATGGCTACACCTTC	.	TRBV3-1/TRBV3-2	once	TRBJ1-2
CASQGGGRGETQYF	TGTGCCAGCCAAGGTGGGGGCCGGGGTGAGACCCAGTACTTC	.	TRBV6-5	.	TRBJ2-5
CASSLMGEGGTEAFF	TGTGCCAGCAGCTTAATGGGAGAAGGGGGTACTGAAGCTTTCTTT	.	TRBV11-3	.	TRBJ1-1
CASSQVAGAYEQYF	TGTGCCAGCAGCCAAGTAGCGGGGGCCTACGAGCAGTACTTC	TRBD2	TRBV3-1/TRBV3-2	.	TRBJ2-7
CASSDWTQMNTEAFF	TGTGCCAGCAGTGACTGGACACAGATGAACACTGAAGCTTTCTTT	.	TRBV2	.	TRBJ1-1
CASSLVTDDYTNYGYTF	TGTGCCAGCAGCTTAGTAACAGATGATTATACTAACTATGGCTACACCTTC	.	TRBV7-2	.	TRBJ1-2
CASSPGGRPNTGELFF	TGTGCCAGCAGCCCAGGGGGGAGACCGAACACCGGGGAGCTGTTTTTT	.	TRBV9	.	TRBJ2-2
CASSPWGVTGPYEQYF	TGTGCCAGCAGCCCGTGGGGAGTGACAGGACCCTACGAGCAGTACTTC	.	TRBV7-2	.	TRBJ2-7
CATSTAETFYGYTF	TGTGCCACCAGTACGGCGGAGACTTTCTATGGCTACACCTTC	.	TRBV24-1	.	TRBJ1-2
CASSVETGLSGNTIYF	TGTGCCAGCAGCGTGGAGACAGGACTCTCTGGAAACACCATATATTTT	.	TRBV9	.	TRBJ1-3
CASSDVLGGDEKLFF	TGTGCCAGCAGTGATGTTTTAGGGGGAGATGAAAAACTGTTTTTT	.	TRBV2	.	TRBJ1-4
CATKSDYGYTF	TGTGCCACCAAATCAGACTATGGCTACACCTTC	.	TRBV15	.	TRBJ1-2
CASSLEDSTYTF	TGTGCCAGCAGCTTAGAGGACAGTACCTACACCTTC	.	TRBV13	.	TRBJ1-2
CASSLDSVSGNTIYF	TGCGCCAGCAGCCTGGACAGCGTCTCTGGAAACACCATATATTTT	.	TRBV4-1	.	TRBJ1-3
CASSEDRTNTEAFF	TGTGCCAGCAGTGAAGACAGGACGAACACTGAAGCTTTCTTT	.	TRBV2	.	TRBJ1-1
CASSEEGPYGYTF	TGTGCCAGCAGTGAGGAGGGTCCATATGGCTACACCTTC	.	TRBV25-1	few	TRBJ1-2
CASSYPAGDSGNTIYF	TGTGCCAGCAGTTACCCCGCCGGAGACTCTGGAAACACCATATATTTT	.	TRBV6-2/TRBV6-3	.	TRBJ1-3
CASSFPLVSEAFF	TGTGCCAGCAGCTTCCCCCTGGTGAGTGAAGCTTTCTTT	.	TRBV11-2	.	TRBJ1-1
CASSTSTGDGYGYTF	TGTGCCAGCAGCACCTCGACAGGGGACGGCTATGGCTACACCTTC	TRBD1	TRBV11-2	.	TRBJ1-2
CASSLQGARGRRGYTF	TGCGCCAGCAGCCTCCAAGGAGCAAGGGGGCGCCGGGGCTACACCTTC	TRBD1	TRBV4-3	.	TRBJ1-2
CASGAGGPYEQYF	TGTGCCAGTGGGGCAGGGGGGCCTTACGAGCAGTACTTC	.	TRBV19	.	TRBJ2-7
CASSQGVLLRNPTGGANVLTF	TGCGCCAGCAGCCAAGGAGTCCTTCTCAGGAACCCTACTGGTGGGGCCAACGTCCTGACTTTC	.	TRBV4-1	.	TRBJ2-6
CASRPRVNTEAFF	TGTGCCAGCAGACCCAGGGTAAACACTGAAGCTTTCTTT	.	TRBV27	.	TRBJ1-1
CASSPMDRVEDTEAFF	TGTGCCAGCAGCCCGATGGACAGGGTAGAGGACACTGAAGCTTTCTTT	TRBD1	TRBV4-2	.	TRBJ1-1
CASREGGVGWTDTQYF	TGTGCCAGCCGTGAGGGAGGGGTAGGGTGGACAGATACGCAGTATTTT	TRBD2	TRBV6-1	.	TRBJ2-3
CASSDHGGRGYEQYF	TGTGCCAGCAGTGACCACGGAGGTAGAGGGTACGAGCAGTACTTC	.	TRBV6-1	.	TRBJ2-7
CASSGTGEWYNEQFF	TGTGCCAGTAGTGGGACAGGTGAATGGTACAATGAGCAGTTCTTC	TRBD1	TRBV19	.	TRBJ2-1
CASSRDRGLSGNTIYF	TGCGCCAGCAGCAGGGACAGGGGGCTTTCTGGAAACACCATATATTTT	TRBD1	TRBV10-2	once	TRBJ1-3
CATSRVGWDRDYEQYF	TGTGCCACCAGCAGAGTCGGTTGGGACAGGGACTACGAGCAGTACTTC	TRBD1	TRBV15	.	TRBJ2-7
CSLRTRYGYTF	TGCAGCCTCCGGACAAGATATGGCTACACCTTC	.	TRBV29-1	.	TRBJ1-2
CASTQGWEGGYTF	TGTGCCAGCACCCAGGGATGGGAAGGTGGCTACACCTTC	.	TRBV12-3/TRBV12-4	.	TRBJ1-2
CASSAQGNEQFF	TGTGCCAGCAGCGCACAGGGGAATGAGCAGTTCTTC	TRBD1	TRBV6-2/TRBV6-3	.	TRBJ2-1
CASGSRTGTYEQYF	TGTGCCAGCGGATCCAGGACAGGGACCTACGAGCAGTACTTC	TRBD1	TRBV7-9	.	TRBJ2-7
CASSQDGDSSGANVLTF	TGCGCCAGCAGCCAAGATGGGGACAGCTCTGGGGCCAACGTCCTGACTTTC	TRBD1	TRBV4-3	.	TRBJ2-6
CASSLETTGEWDYNSPLHF	TGTGCCAGCAGCTTAGAGACCACAGGGGAGTGGGACTATAATTCACCCCTCCACTTT	TRBD1	TRBV7-9	.	TRBJ1-6
CASSYTNTGELFF	TGTGCCAGCAGTTACACGAACACCGGGGAGCTGTTTTTT	.	TRBV6-4	once	TRBJ2-2
CASSYLEKGTEAFF	TGTGCCAGCAGTTACTTGGAGAAGGGGACTGAAGCTTTCTTT	.	TRBV6-5	.	TRBJ1-1
CASSLEGQGNTEAFF	TGTGCCAGCAGCTTAGAAGGCCAGGGAAACACTGAAGCTTTCTTT	.	TRBV7-8	.	TRBJ1-1
CASSQGDYPRTDTQYF	TGTGCCAGCAGCCAAGGGGACTACCCGCGCACAGATACGCAGTATTTT	TRBD2	TRBV3-1/TRBV3-2	once	TRBJ2-3
CASSVDSSNQPQHF	TGTGCCAGCAGCGTGGACAGTAGCAATCAGCCCCAGCATTTT	.	TRBV7-2	.	TRBJ1-5
CASSPPPTGGRSPLHF	TGTGCCAGCAGTCCCCCCCCGACAGGGGGCAGGTCACCCCTCCACTTT	TRBD1	TRBV27	once	TRBJ1-6
CASSIGQGLTSGANVLTF	TGTGCCAGTAGTATTGGACAGGGCCTCACCTCTGGGGCCAACGTCCTGACTTTC	TRBD1	TRBV19	few	TRBJ2-6
CATSRVRDDTQYF	TGTGCCACCAGCAGAGTGCGGGATGATACGCAGTATTTT	.	TRBV15	.	TRBJ2-3
CASSPPNSPNEKLFF	TGTGCCAGCTCACCACCTAACAGTCCTAATGAAAAACTGTTTTTT	.	TRBV18	.	TRBJ1-4
CASSQDRGKWTDTNSPLHF	TGCGCCAGCAGCCAAGATAGAGGGAAGTGGACAGATACTAATTCACCCCTCCACTTT	.	TRBV4-1	.	TRBJ1-6
CASSQLDRSYGYTF	TGTGCCAGCAGCCAACTAGACAGGTCTTATGGCTACACCTTC	.	TRBV7-2	.	TRBJ1-2
CASSALYTSGGQYEQYF	TGTGCCAGCAGTGCTCTTTATACCAGCGGGGGCCAGTACGAGCAGTACTTC	TRBD2	TRBV2	.	TRBJ2-7
CASSPTGASTEAFF	TGTGCCAGCTCACCGACAGGGGCGAGCACTGAAGCTTTCTTT	TRBD1	TRBV18	.	TRBJ1-1
CASMGQGANTEAFF	TGTGCCAGCATGGGGCAGGGGGCAAACACTGAAGCTTTCTTT	TRBD1	TRBV3-1/TRBV3-2	.	TRBJ1-1
CAWSEERRGLRFF	TGTGCCTGGAGTGAGGAGCGACGGGGTTTACGGTTCTTC	.	TRBV30	.	TRBJ2-1
CAWSGRTGGGQPQHF	TGTGCCTGGAGCGGTAGGACAGGGGGGGGTCAGCCCCAGCATTTT	TRBD1	TRBV30	.	TRBJ1-5
CATLDRQTGGYTF	TGTGCCACCTTAGACAGGCAAACGGGTGGCTACACCTTC	.	TRBV28	once	TRBJ1-2
CASSRYQDSSGANVLTF	TGTGCCAGCTCAAGATACCAAGACAGCTCTGGGGCCAACGTCCTGACTTTC	.	TRBV18	.	TRBJ2-6
CASSFNKGDRNQPQHF	TGTGCCAGCAGTTTCAACAAAGGCGACAGGAATCAGCCCCAGCATTTT	.	TRBV28	.	TRBJ1-5